The clone carrying this T cell receptor beta chain was detected many times. The antigen remains undetermined. This sample was included in a study of T cells after yellow fever vaccination. The study, taken as a whole, reports: Reappearing after the booster were most of the clones from primary vaccination (roughly 95% CD4, 70% to 90% CD8). Among all clonotypes, a small share was observed in both CD4 and CD8 compartments. High-abundance clonotypes from the bulk population could contaminate FACS-sorted repertoires.

They built TCR cDNA with 5'RACE template switching, a step that put in a universal primer site and UMIs. TCRdb recomputed calls from the 5' RACE reads with MiXCR, one row per CDR3 protein. The sample includes 110,000 to 150,000 distinct CDR3 sequences, 6.6% seen only once; the top ten take under 0.7%. Sequencing was performed on CD4+ T cells sorted from PBMCs, taken 10 days after the yellow fever booster vaccination. This clonotype was obtained from a man aged 25 to 40 who received the YFV17D yellow fever vaccine.

The chain's CDR3 is CSVEWSRLQNTEAFF. DNA of the CDR3: TGCAGCGTTGAATGGAGTCGGCTACAGAACACTGAAGCTTTCTTT. The chain is built from TRBV29-1 and TRBJ1-1; D is unresolved. The germline V gene encodes CDR1 SQVTM and CDR2 ANQGSEA. This CDR3 comprises 15 residues. Trimming stripped 2 bases from V and 1 base from J, with 14 bases between.